This T cell receptor beta chain appears in the sequencing data of a study of blood T cell repertoires in COVID-19. Study information: The United States, Italy and Spain were the sources of the acute and convalescent COVID-19 samples.

Germline CDR1 SEHNR, CDR2 FQNEAQ (reference sequence). The CDR3 sequence is 15 residues long. Deletions cut 4 bases from V and 6 bases from J, with 13 bases between. The assay was immunoSEQ multiplex PCR, and TCRdb's table has in-frame clones only and misses some. This sample yields about 240,000 clones, of which about 91% are seen a single time; approximately 2.8% belongs to the top ten. The chain employs TRBV7-9 and TRBJ1-6; a possible D gene is TRBD1 (5 bases). The source of this sequence is a woman between 25 and 40 years old with acute COVID-19. Sequencing was done on a sample of PBMCs or T cells enriched from blood (not recorded which). The CDR3 DNA is TGTGCCAGCAGCTCCGCGGGACGCCGTAATTCACCCCTCCACTTT. It translates to CASSSAGRRNSPLHF.